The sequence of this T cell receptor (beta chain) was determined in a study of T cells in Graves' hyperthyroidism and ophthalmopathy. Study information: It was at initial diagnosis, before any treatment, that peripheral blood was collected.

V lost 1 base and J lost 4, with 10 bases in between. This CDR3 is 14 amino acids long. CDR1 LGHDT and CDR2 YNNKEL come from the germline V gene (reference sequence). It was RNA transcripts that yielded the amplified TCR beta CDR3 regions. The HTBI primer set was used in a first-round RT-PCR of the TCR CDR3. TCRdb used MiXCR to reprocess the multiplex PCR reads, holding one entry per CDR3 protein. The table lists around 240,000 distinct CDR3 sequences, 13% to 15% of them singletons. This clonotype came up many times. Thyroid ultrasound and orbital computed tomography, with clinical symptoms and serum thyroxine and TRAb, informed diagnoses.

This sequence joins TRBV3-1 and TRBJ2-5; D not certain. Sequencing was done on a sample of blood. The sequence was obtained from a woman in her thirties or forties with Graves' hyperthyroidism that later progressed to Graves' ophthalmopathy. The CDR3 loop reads CASSQVYDTETQYF. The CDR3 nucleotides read TGTGCCAGCAGCCAAGTCTACGACACAGAGACCCAGTACTTC.